The 6 T cell receptor beta chains presented below share a single source sample, sequenced in a study of blood T cell repertoires in COVID-19. The protocol was immunoSEQ multiplex PCR, while the TCRdb copy is restricted to in-frame clones and leaves out a portion. This sample yields some 300,000 clones, of which about 87% are seen a single time; 6% to 8% belongs to the top ten. The sequenced material came from peripheral blood. The receptors derive from a woman aged 45-65 years with COVID-19, enrolled during active disease.

The chain joins TRBV5-1 to TRBJ2-5; tentatively, D is TRBD2 (5 bases). CDR1 and CDR2 (germline): SGHRS, YFSETQ. The CDR3 is 14 residues long. Trimming cost V 7 bases and J 0 bases, with 13 bases left between them. The DNA of the CDR3 is TGCGCCAGCTATGACCCTAGCAACCAAGAGACCCAGTACTTC. It encodes CASYDPSNQETQYF.

V gene TRBV7-2 combines with J gene TRBJ2-3, with 9 positions matching TRBD1. Germline trimming cut 8 bases from V and 5 bases from J; bases unmatched to any gene: 8. Germline V gene sequence: CDR1 SGHTA, CDR2 FQGNSA. The length of the CDR3 is 14 residues. CDR3: CASVSQGARDTQYF. CDR3 nucleotide sequence: TGTGCCAGCGTGTCACAGGGGGCGCGAGATACGCAGTATTTT.

The chain links TRBV29-1 to TRBJ2-1, with a weak D call TRBD1 (5 bases). The CDR3 is 16 residues long. Germline values: CDR1 SQVTM, CDR2 ANQGSEA. V lost 6 bases and J 3 bases, leaving 21 bases between the germline ends. The CDR3 DNA follows: TGCAGCGTGGTAGGACACCCCTCTGGGCTCTACAATGAGCAGTTCTTC. It translates to CSVVGHPSGLYNEQFF.

This clone was detected only a few times. The sample holds other DNA sequences that translate to the same CDR3. This chain uses TRBV19 with TRBJ1-1, with 11 bases aligning to TRBD1. This CDR3 spans 14 amino acids. V was pared by 4 bases and J by 3 bases, with 1 base of the junction left unmatched. Germline-derived CDR1 and CDR2 are LNHDA and SQIVND (reference sequence). Here the CDR3 reads CASSRGQGDTEAFF. The CDR3 DNA reads as TGTGCCAGTAGTAGGGGACAGGGGGACACTGAAGCTTTCTTT.

This clone occurred a few times. The chain employs TRBV10-3 and TRBJ1-2, with 10 bases identical to TRBD1. The CDR3 totals 17 residues. With V trimmed by 3 bases and J by 4 bases, 11 bases remained unmatched. Germline lookup yields CDR1 ENHRY and CDR2 SYGVKD. Here the CDR3 DNA reads TGTGCCATCAGTGACCGGGACAGGGGCTCCATTTTCTATGGCTACACCTTC. Protein sequence: CAISDRDRGSIFYGYTF.

The gene calls are TRBV4-1 and TRBJ2-5; 11 nucleotides align to TRBD2. The V gene's germline CDR1 is MGHRA and CDR2 YSYEKL. J gave up 4 bases and V 0 bases, and 13 bases lay outside the gene matches. This CDR3 is 19 amino acids long. Here the CDR3 DNA reads TGCGCCAGCAGCCAAGATCCTTCCCCGACTAGCGGGAATCGAGAGACCCAGTACTTC. It encodes CASSQDPSPTSGNRETQYF.